Listed below are T cell receptor beta chains from one sample, sequenced in a study of cytomegalovirus exposure and HLA in healthy donors. The repertoire was sequenced with immunoSEQ multiplex PCR; TCRdb's copy has only in-frame clones and lacks some. The top ten clones hold 2% to 2.5% of a sample with tens of thousands of clones, about 75% of them seen once. The sequenced sample was PBMCs. The receptors derive from a man aged 35-49 years in good health and CMV-seronegative. Each CDR3 is given with its conserved first and last residue. Fields, in order: clone size, V gene, J gene, D gene, CDR3 length, CDR3 protein, CDR3 DNA. A D gene is named only where the DNA matches it firmly. The listing skips clone size in some rows; elsewhere it reads once, few, many or a size class.

once	TRBV6-5	TRBJ2-4	.	15	CASSYSAPGGNIQYF	TGTGCCAGCAGTTACTCGGCTCCCGGGGGAAACATTCAGTACTTC
.	TRBV2	TRBJ2-6	.	15	CGTGRRDSGANVLTF	TGTGGAACGGGGAGAAGGGACTCTGGGGCCAACGTCCTGACTTTC
.	TRBV6-1	TRBJ1-5	.	18	CASSARGGNTAGNQPQHF	TGTGCCAGCAGTGCCCGTGGGGGGAATACGGCAGGGAATCAGCCCCAGCATTTT
.	TRBV10-3	TRBJ2-7	TRBD2	16	CAIRGGGLAEKYEQYF	TGTGCCATCAGGGGAGGTGGCCTAGCGGAAAAGTACGAGCAGTACTTC
.	TRBV5-1	TRBJ2-5	TRBD2	16	CASSWQGGGVPETQYF	TGCGCCAGCAGCTGGCAGGGTGGGGGGGTCCCTGAGACCCAGTACTTC
.	TRBV19	TRBJ2-5	TRBD1	17	CASSIGTGTGVGETQYF	TGTGCCAGTAGTATAGGGACCGGGACAGGGGTAGGAGAGACCCAGTACTTC
.	TRBV9	TRBJ1-5	.	14	CASTAGAMGQPQHF	TGTGCCAGCACAGCAGGGGCTATGGGGCAGCCCCAGCATTTT
few	TRBV7-3	TRBJ2-5	TRBD2	15	CASSLLQAGVETQYF	TGTGCCAGCAGCTTGTTACAAGCGGGGGTTGAGACCCAGTACTTC
few	TRBV14	TRBJ2-7	TRBD1	15	CASSHGQGILYEQYF	TGTGCCAGCAGCCATGGACAGGGGATTCTCTACGAGCAGTACTTC
.	TRBV30	TRBJ1-2	.	12	CAWSEADYGYTF	TGTGCCTGGAGTGAGGCGGACTATGGCTACACCTTC
.	TRBV7-8	TRBJ2-5	.	14	CASSLATGQETQYF	TGTGCCAGCAGCTTAGCAACAGGACAAGAGACCCAGTACTTC
.	TRBV11-3	TRBJ2-3	TRBD1	15	CASSSRTGEGDTQYF	TGTGCCAGCAGCTCGCGGACAGGGGAAGGAGATACGCAGTATTTT
.	TRBV28	TRBJ2-7	TRBD2	13	CASSVAGDYEQYF	TGTGCCAGCAGCGTAGCGGGAGACTACGAGCAGTACTTC
.	TRBV7-9	TRBJ1-6	TRBD1	17	CASSSGTGGVRNSPLHF	TGTGCCAGCAGCTCCGGGACAGGGGGAGTACGGAATTCACCCCTCCACTTT
.	TRBV28	TRBJ1-2	TRBD1	17	CASSSVAGGTLSYGYTF	TGTGCCAGCAGTTCCGTGGCAGGGGGCACATTGAGCTATGGCTACACCTTC
.	TRBV7-2	TRBJ1-5	.	15	CASSLSGGSNQPQHF	TGTGCCAGCAGCTTAAGTGGCGGTAGCAATCAGCCCCAGCATTTT
.	TRBV5-4	TRBJ2-7	TRBD1	15	CASSWGDRDSYEQYF	TGTGCCAGCAGCTGGGGGGACAGGGACTCCTACGAGCAGTACTTC
.	TRBV7-8	TRBJ1-5	TRBD1	15	CASSQMTGEFQPQHF	TGTGCCAGCAGCCAGATGACAGGGGAATTCCAGCCCCAGCATTTT
.	TRBV18	TRBJ1-2	.	15	CASSPQTGLRYGYTF	TGTGCCAGCTCACCGCAAACAGGGTTACGGTATGGCTACACCTTC
.	TRBV19	TRBJ1-5	.	14	CASSMGQRNQPQHF	TGTGCCAGTAGTATGGGGCAGAGAAATCAGCCCCAGCATTTT
.	TRBV9	TRBJ2-7	.	15	CASSSGQNPSGEQYF	TGTGCCAGCAGCTCTGGACAGAATCCCTCGGGGGAGCAGTACTTC
.	TRBV5-4	TRBJ1-1	.	15	CASSLASRVNTEAFF	TGTGCCAGCAGCTTGGCCTCGCGGGTGAACACTGAAGCTTTCTTT
.	TRBV4-1	TRBJ2-1	TRBD2	16	CASSHYSGGLYNEQFF	TGCGCCAGCAGCCATTACTCGGGGGGACTATACAATGAGCAGTTCTTC
medium-sized	TRBV7-9	TRBJ1-4	.	11	CASSFGEKLFF	TGTGCCAGCAGCTTCGGGGAAAAACTGTTTTTT
.	TRBV9	TRBJ1-4	.	16	CASSPQVGGINEKLFF	TGTGCCAGCAGCCCACAGGTTGGAGGGATAAATGAAAAACTGTTTTTT
.	TRBV2	TRBJ1-5	.	13	CASSELRNQPQHF	TGTGCCAGCAGTGAACTCAGGAATCAGCCCCAGCATTTT
.	TRBV29-1	TRBJ2-7	TRBD1	15	CSVTLYGQGRDEQYF	TGCAGCGTGACCCTATATGGACAGGGGAGAGACGAGCAGTACTTC
.	TRBV28	TRBJ2-4	TRBD1	21	CASSSHTLRGTDKLAKNIQYF	TGTGCCAGCAGCTCCCACACTCTCCGTGGGACAGACAAACTAGCCAAAAACATTCAGTACTTC
.	TRBV5-4	TRBJ2-1	TRBD2	17	CASSLGGLAGVRNEQFF	TGTGCCAGCAGCTTGGGAGGACTAGCGGGAGTAAGGAATGAGCAGTTCTTC
.	TRBV6-5	TRBJ2-2	.	11	CASGSTGELFF	TGTGCCAGCGGGAGCACCGGGGAGCTGTTTTTT
few	TRBV10-1	TRBJ2-1	.	16	CASSANRVGLYNEQFF	TGCGCCAGCAGTGCAAACAGGGTAGGCCTTTACAATGAGCAGTTCTTC
.	TRBV6-5	TRBJ2-1	TRBD2	15	CASSYKLAGIHEQFF	TGTGCCAGCAGTTACAAACTAGCGGGGATCCATGAGCAGTTCTTC
.	TRBV6-5	TRBJ1-4	TRBD1	14	CASSPDRGTEKLFF	TGTGCCAGCAGTCCGGACAGGGGCACTGAAAAACTGTTTTTT
.	TRBV27	TRBJ2-7	.	12	CASRALRSSEYF	TGTGCCAGCAGGGCCCTCAGGTCGAGTGAGTACTTC
once	TRBV6-5	TRBJ2-7	TRBD1	16	CASSYAPGQGALEQYF	TGTGCCAGCAGTTACGCCCCAGGACAGGGGGCGCTTGAGCAGTACTTC
.	TRBV5-1	TRBJ2-3	TRBD2	15	CASSLELAGGDTQYF	TGCGCCAGCAGCTTGGAGCTAGCGGGAGGTGATACGCAGTATTTT
.	TRBV5-1	TRBJ2-2	.	14	CASSRDWGSRELFF	TGCGCCAGCAGCCGGGACTGGGGGTCGAGGGAGCTGTTTTTT
.	TRBV30	TRBJ2-1	TRBD2	15	CAWSGSGGPYNEQFF	TGTGCCTGGTCAGGCTCGGGGGGACCCTACAATGAGCAGTTCTTC
few	TRBV15	TRBJ1-1	.	14	CATSREQENTEAFF	TGTGCCACCAGCAGAGAACAGGAGAACACTGAAGCTTTCTTT
.	TRBV19	TRBJ1-5	.	15	CASSISSAGNQPQHF	TGTGCCAGTAGTATCTCCTCAGCGGGGAATCAGCCCCAGCATTTT
.	TRBV6-5	TRBJ1-1	TRBD1	14	CASSYYRQGARSFF	TGTGCCAGCAGTTACTATAGACAGGGGGCGCGGTCTTTCTTT